Shown below are 27 T cell receptor beta chains from a single sample sequenced in a study of control samples from healthy donors and cancer patients. Generated by immunoSEQ multiplex PCR, the TCRdb table keeps only in-frame clones and is missing some. This sample yields over 200,000 clones, of which over 70% are seen a single time; about an eighth belongs to the top ten. Sequencing used PBMCs. These receptors all stem from a woman aged 55-70 years with lung cancer.

The V call is TRBV18, the J call TRBJ2-1; D may be TRBD1 (6 bases). Deletions cut 0 bases from V and 6 bases from J, with 6 bases between. This CDR3 has 13 amino acids. The germline gives CDR1 KGHSH, CDR2 LQKENI. CDR3 amino acids: CASSPPTGNEQFF. For the CDR3, the DNA is TGTGCCAGCTCACCACCGACAGGCAATGAGCAGTTCTTC.

This sequence joins TRBV6-5 and TRBJ1-5; the D gene is possibly TRBD1 (5 bases). The ends were cut back, 3 bases at V and 2 bases at J, with 11 bases in the middle. Germline CDR1 is MNHEY and CDR2 is SVGAGI. The CDR3 length is 15 residues. Here the CDR3 DNA reads TGTGCCAGCAGTTATGGGGGAGGGGGCAATCAGCCCCAGCATTTT. Encoded protein: CASSYGGGGNQPQHF.

The CDR3, as DNA: TGTGCCAGTAGTCTCCAGGGCTCCATCTACGAGCAGTACTTC. This encodes CASSLQGSIYEQYF. The gene calls are TRBV19 and TRBJ2-7; D is possibly TRBD1 (5 bases). This CDR3 contains 14 residues. Trimming took 5 bases from V and 3 from J, leaving 14 bases between them. Per the germline V gene, CDR1 is LNHDA and CDR2 is SQIVND (reference sequence).

The J gene is TRBJ2-3, the V gene TRBV10-3; the D is unclear. CDR1 is ENHRY and CDR2 is SYGVKD in the germline V gene. Between the trimmed V and J ends, which lost 4 bases and 0 bases, there was a span of 8 bases. This CDR3 is built from 14 residues. The DNA for the CDR3 is TGTGCCATCAGTGTCGAGCGTAGCACAGATACGCAGTATTTT. Translated: CAISVERSTDTQYF.

The chain combines TRBV3-1 (or the pseudogene TRBV3-2) with TRBJ2-5, with a tentative D call TRBD2 (6 bases). Germline V gene data show CDR1 as LGHDT and CDR2 as YNNKEL (reference sequence). The CDR3 contains 16 residues. V dropped 4 bases and J dropped 7 bases, with 22 bases sitting between them. This CDR3 is CASSPWVRGSRVTQYF. The CDR3 coding sequence is TGTGCCAGCAGCCCTTGGGTCCGGGGGAGTCGAGTGACCCAGTACTTC.

This chain links TRBV4-2 with TRBJ2-1; TRBD1 aligns across 8 bases. The CDR3 consists of 13 residues. Germline loops: CDR1 LGHNA, CDR2 YNFKEQ. With V trimmed by 10 bases and J by 3 bases, 5 bases remained unmatched. This CDR3 reads CATTGTGYNEQFF. DNA for the CDR3: TGTGCCACGACCGGGACAGGCTACAATGAGCAGTTCTTC.

V gene TRBV7-2 combines with J gene TRBJ1-1; D not certain. The V end was cut by 1 base, the J end by 1 base, with 7 bases between. CDR3 size: 14 residues. Per the germline V gene, CDR1 is SGHTA and CDR2 is FQGNSA. Written as DNA, the CDR3 is TGTGCCAGCAGCTTAGTTGCGGGGAACACTGAAGCTTTCTTT. This codes for CASSLVAGNTEAFF. The whole variable domain, filled in from reference TRBV7-2 and TRBJ1-1, reads GAGVSQSPSNKVTEKGKDVELRCDPISGHTALYWYRQSLGQGLEFLIYFQGNSAPDKSGLPSDRFSAERTGGSVSTLTIQRTQQEDSAVYLCASSLVAGNTEAFFGQGTRLTVV.

The chain combines TRBV28 with TRBJ2-5; D gene ambiguous. The CDR3 has 11 amino acids. Germline V CDR1 and CDR2: MDHEN, SYDVKM. V dropped 4 bases and J dropped 1 base, with 1 base sitting between them. CDR3 sequence: CASSSQETQYF. The CDR3 DNA is TGTGCCAGCAGTTCCCAAGAGACCCAGTACTTC.

The chain uses TRBV6-2 or TRBV6-3 and TRBJ2-1; D gene ambiguous. Germline V gene sequence: CDR1 MNHEY, CDR2 SVGEGT. Trimming cost V 2 bases and J 3 bases, with 8 bases left between them. The CDR3 is 14 amino acids. DNA for the CDR3: TGTGCCAGCAGTTACCCCGGACGCTACAATGAGCAGTTCTTC. This sequence encodes CASSYPGRYNEQFF.

This clone was seen only a few times. The rearrangement uses TRBV6-5 and TRBJ1-2; D possibly corresponds to TRBD1 (5 bases). Between the trimmed V and J ends, which lost 6 bases and 5 bases, there was a span of 13 bases. Germline V gene sequence: CDR1 MNHEY, CDR2 SVGAGI. There are 13 residues in the CDR3. This CDR3 reads CASRSVGGYGYTF. For the CDR3, the DNA is TGTGCCAGCAGATCAGTCGGGGGGTATGGCTACACCTTC.

The V call is TRBV5-1, the J call TRBJ2-6, with TRBD2 identical over 13 bases. J lost 2 bases, V lost 0 bases, and 8 bases had no gene match. Germline CDR1 and CDR2: SGHRS and YFSETQ. The CDR3 extends over 20 amino acids. CDR3 loop: CASSLGWTSGSGPGANVLTF. In DNA form, the CDR3 reads TGCGCCAGCAGCTTGGGGTGGACTAGCGGGAGCGGCCCTGGGGCCAACGTCCTGACTTTC.

The V gene is TRBV7-9, the J gene TRBJ2-1; 9 bases fit TRBD1. The germline V gene has CDR1 SEHNR and CDR2 FQNEAQ (reference sequence). V lost 8 bases and J lost 7; bases outside the gene matches: 6. The CDR3 is 13 amino acids. This CDR3 reads CASSGTGKNEQFF. The CDR3 DNA follows: TGTGCCAGCTCCGGGACAGGGAAAAATGAGCAGTTCTTC. Variable domain in full (rest from reference TRBV7-9 and TRBJ2-1): DTGVSQNPRHKITKRGQNVTFRCDPISEHNRLYWYRQTLGQGPEFLTYFQNEAQLEKSRLLSDRFSAERPKGSFSTLEIQRTEQGDSAMYLCASSGTGKNEQFFGPGTRLTVL.

The genes are TRBV7-3 and TRBJ1-1, with D uncertain. The germline V gene has CDR1 SGHTA and CDR2 FQGTGA. The CDR3 contains 14 residues. Trimming took 1 base from V and 2 from J, leaving 8 bases between them. CDR3 protein: CASSLNHLNTEAFF. CDR3 nucleotide sequence: TGTGCCAGCAGCTTAAATCATCTCAACACTGAAGCTTTCTTT.

This clone was counted a single time. This chain joins TRBV3-1 (or the pseudogene TRBV3-2) and TRBJ2-1; possibly TRBD2 for D (6 bases). V was shortened by 4 bases and J by 6 bases, with 19 bases between the two germline ends. The CDR3 contains 16 residues. Looked up from germline, CDR1 is LGHDT and CDR2 is YNNKEL (reference sequence). The CDR3: CASSRRTGGIGNEQFF. The CDR3 DNA reads TGTGCCAGCAGCCGGAGGACCGGCGGGATAGGCAATGAGCAGTTCTTC.

This clone was seen a single time. Other DNA sequences in the sample encode the same CDR3. The genes are TRBV4-1 and TRBJ1-2; a weak D match, TRBD1 (5 bases). The V and J ends lost 1 base and 3 bases respectively, with 9 bases between them. The CDR3 is made up of 14 amino acids. CDR1 and CDR2 from the germline V gene are MGHRA and YSYEKL. CDR3 sequence: CASSQAPGDYGYTF. CDR3 nucleotides: TGCGCCAGCAGCCAAGCTCCGGGGGACTATGGCTACACCTTC.

This clone was seen only once. The chain couples TRBV15 to TRBJ2-3; TRBD2 matches at 9 bases. The CDR3 consists of 16 residues. Unmatched junction bases numbered 3, after V lost 1 base and J lost 1 base. Germline V gene data show CDR1 as LNHNV and CDR2 as YYDKDF (reference sequence). This CDR3 is CATSRVSGSGTDTQYF. The CDR3 DNA is TGTGCCACCAGCAGAGTTAGCGGGAGTGGCACAGATACGCAGTATTTT.

CDR3 nucleotide sequence: TGTGCCAGCAGTGCGACAGGGAACCGAGAGACCCAGTACTTC. Encoded protein: CASSATGNRETQYF. The chain is built from TRBV2 and TRBJ2-5; 7 bases fit TRBD1. This CDR3 has 14 amino acids. V lost 4 bases, J lost 4 bases, and 6 bases stayed unmatched. Germline V gene data show CDR1 as SNHLY and CDR2 as FYNNEI.

The chain employs TRBV6-1 and TRBJ2-1, with 7 bases that match TRBD2. The J segment lost 7 bases and the V segment lost 0 bases, leaving 12 bases of the junction unmatched. The CDR3 consists of 17 residues. Germline CDR1 MNHNS, CDR2 SASEGT. CDR3 sequence (DNA): TGTGCCAGCAGTGAAGCGCCAACGGGAGGCGTTCGGAATGAGCAGTTCTTC. As protein: CASSEAPTGGVRNEQFF.

J is TRBJ1-2 and V is TRBV6-1; 7 positions agree with TRBD1. Losses at the gene ends were 2 bases for V and 6 bases for J; bases not matched to a gene: 6. CDR1 and CDR2 (germline): MNHNS, SASEGT. The CDR3 has 14 amino acids. CDR3 nucleotide sequence: TGTGCCAGCAGTGAACGATCCGGGACAGATGGCTACACCTTC. The encoded protein is CASSERSGTDGYTF.

The chain carries TRBV28 and TRBJ1-2; TRBD1 is a possible D gene (5 bases). The CDR3 loop spans 15 amino acids. Trimming took 2 bases from V and 3 from J, leaving 13 bases between them. In germline, CDR1 is MDHEN, CDR2 SYDVKM. The CDR3 reads CASSLRWGGDYGYTF. Written as DNA, the CDR3 is TGTGCCAGCAGTTTACGATGGGGCGGAGACTATGGCTACACCTTC.

This rearrangement joins TRBV28 to TRBJ2-2, with D tentatively TRBD1 (6 bases). The germline V gene encodes CDR1 MDHEN and CDR2 SYDVKM. V lost 5 bases to trimming and J lost 8 bases, with 18 bases between them. The CDR3 extends over 15 amino acids. This CDR3 is CASSPTQGFLGELFF. The CDR3 coding sequence is TGTGCCAGCAGTCCGACCCAGGGGTTTTTAGGGGAGCTGTTTTTT.

The V call is TRBV5-4, the J call TRBJ1-4; no clear D. The germline V gene encodes CDR1 SGHNT and CDR2 YYREEE (reference sequence). The CDR3 totals 13 residues. Trimming removed 0 bases at V and 6 bases at J, with 6 bases between. The CDR3 DNA follows: TGTGCCAGCAGCTTGGCTCACGATGAAAAACTGTTTTTT. This gives the protein CASSLAHDEKLFF.

The CDR3 bases are TGCGCCAGCAGTGAAGAGGTGAGCAATCAGCCCCAGCATTTT. It translates to CASSEEVSNQPQHF. This sequence joins TRBV10-1 and TRBJ1-5; D is undetermined. Germline V lookup: CDR1 WNHNN, CDR2 SYGVQD (reference sequence). The CDR3 loop spans 14 amino acids. Trimming stripped 3 bases from V and 1 base from J, with 7 bases between.

This clone has at least ten counts. The CDR3 nucleotides are TGTGCCAGCAGCGAGGGGGACAGGGGGTTTGGCTACACCTTC. Protein: CASSEGDRGFGYTF. This sequence joins TRBV9 and TRBJ1-2; 11 bases fit TRBD1. The germline V gene encodes CDR1 SGDLS and CDR2 YYNGEE. This CDR3 is built from 14 residues. V dropped 3 bases and J dropped 7; count of bases not matched to a gene: 5.

Worth noting for this clone: Other nucleotide sequences from this sample produce the same CDR3. The chain is built from TRBV11-3 and TRBJ2-2; 7 nucleotides agree with TRBD1. The CDR3 consists of 14 residues. V was pared by 0 bases and J by 5 bases, with 0 bases of the junction left unmatched. The germline gives CDR1 SGHNT, CDR2 YENEEA. The chain's CDR3 is CASSLETGTGELFF. CDR3 nucleotides: TGTGCCAGCAGCTTAGAGACAGGGACCGGGGAGCTGTTTTTT.

The chain recombines TRBV6-6 with TRBJ1-2; D is possibly TRBD1 (5 bases). Germline assignment: CDR1 MNHNY and CDR2 SVGAGI (reference sequence). Trimming cost V 5 bases and J 2 bases, with 21 bases left between them. This CDR3 is 17 amino acids long. DNA of the CDR3: TGTGCCAGCAGTCGACTTATCCCGACAGTTTCGAACTATGGCTACACCTTC. Translated: CASSRLIPTVSNYGYTF.

This chain links TRBV6-1 with TRBJ1-5; D might be TRBD1 (5 bases). Between the trimmed V and J ends, which lost 3 bases and 0 bases, there was a span of 21 bases. Germline CDR1 reads MNHNS; CDR2 reads SASEGT. The CDR3 contains 19 residues. The CDR3: CASSDPGGGGFYSNQPQHF. CDR3 nucleotides: TGTGCCAGCAGTGACCCCGGGGGGGGAGGGTTTTATAGCAATCAGCCCCAGCATTTT.